This T cell receptor (beta chain) appears in the sequencing data of a study of cytomegalovirus exposure and HLA in healthy donors. PCR amplification relied on 60 Vbeta primers (plus 13 Jbeta primers). Per the original methods: In a later analysis, around 10 million of approximately 80 million unique beta chains occurred in at least two donors. Profiled with immunoSEQ multiplex PCR; TCRdb holds only in-frame clones, not every one. V, J and clone size are taken as reported in that table, and D and trimming were inferred from the DNA itself. The sample has some 130,000 clones; around 75% are singletons. General study findings and limits: Researchers reported in a later analysis that common viral pathogens appeared linked to several top clusters. HLA restriction was apparent for most CMV-associated TCR beta chains in a later analysis.

Details on this clone: The antigen remains undetermined.

Sequencing used PBMCs. The clonotype comes from a young man in good health and CMV-seronegative.

CDR3 residues: CASSKQGDTEAFF. The CDR3, as DNA: TGTGCCAGCAGTAAACAGGGCGACACTGAAGCTTTCTTT. The chain is built from TRBV6-5 and TRBJ1-1; a possible D gene is TRBD1 (6 bases). V lost 5 bases and J lost 3, with 10 bases in between. The V gene's germline CDR1 is MNHEY and CDR2 SVGAGI. The CDR3 length is 13 residues.